These T cell receptor beta chains were read from a single sample in a study of blood T cell repertoires in COVID-19. Generated by immunoSEQ multiplex PCR, the TCRdb table keeps only in-frame clones and is missing some. The table includes nearly 100,000 clones, less than 90% detected once. The sample comprised peripheral blood. These receptors all come from a man older than 75 with acute or convalescent COVID-19. Both conserved end residues are part of each CDR3. D genes are given only for firm matches.

v_call,j_call,d_call,cdr3_aa
TRBV11-2,TRBJ1-2,-,CASSLGNRPRGNGYTF
TRBV19,TRBJ1-1,-,CASSEAGGGTEAFF
TRBV15,TRBJ1-5,-,CATSRAYSNQPQHF
TRBV4-3,TRBJ1-2,TRBD1,CASSQQGADRGYTF
TRBV7-7,TRBJ2-3,-,CASSLGATDTQYF
TRBV30,TRBJ1-2,-,CAWSRGLYGYTF
TRBV28,TRBJ2-7,TRBD1,CASSSGVDRVEQYF
TRBV10-3,TRBJ1-1,TRBD1,CAIRTGDGTEAFF
TRBV2,TRBJ2-1,TRBD1,CASSVRRDRNEQFF
TRBV29-1,TRBJ2-1,-,CSGGPGNEQFF
TRBV28,TRBJ1-6,-,CASTMGATNSPLHF
TRBV7-2,TRBJ1-2,TRBD1,CASSPGQGVSYTF
TRBV6-1,TRBJ2-7,-,CASSDGGAYEQYF
TRBV20-1,TRBJ2-3,-,CSAPRGDTQYF
TRBV3-1/TRBV3-2,TRBJ1-2,-,CASSHRGGDGYTF
TRBV19,TRBJ1-2,-,CASSAGRSNYGYTF
TRBV29-1,TRBJ2-5,TRBD2,CSGGGLQETQYF
TRBV5-1,TRBJ2-5,-,CASSGTGRGETQYF
TRBV28,TRBJ1-4,-,CASSLWGDKNEKLFF